Following are 30 T cell receptor beta chains from one sample sequenced in a study of T cell responses to AZD1222 COVID-19 vaccine. Profiling relied on immunoSEQ multiplex PCR, and the TCRdb table lists in-frame clones only, not all of them. Of around 75,000 clones listed, approximately 90% are singletons. Sequenced here: peripheral blood, sampled 28 days after the second dose of the MenACWY control vaccine. The receptors derive from an adult who received the MenACWY meningococcal vaccine as a control.

The CDR3 reads CASSPRTGTNSPLHF. The CDR3 DNA sequence: TGTGCCAGCTCACCGAGGACAGGGACAAATTCACCCCTCCACTTT. This chain links TRBV18 with TRBJ1-6, with TRBD1 matching over 8 bases. Unmatched junction bases numbered 5, after V lost 3 bases and J lost 7 bases. The germline V gene encodes CDR1 KGHSH and CDR2 LQKENI. The CDR3 has 15 residues.

This sequence joins TRBV5-1 and TRBJ2-2, with D tentatively TRBD1 or TRBD2 (5 bases each). The CDR3 extends over 14 amino acids. Germline V gene sequence: CDR1 SGHRS, CDR2 YFSETQ. The V and J ends lost 9 bases and 0 bases respectively, with 12 bases between them. CDR3 region: CATRGTANTGELFF. In DNA form, the CDR3 reads TGCGCCACCCGAGGGACCGCGAACACCGGGGAGCTGTTTTTT.

The V call is TRBV6-5, the J call TRBJ2-5; D might be TRBD1 (6 bases). With 4 bases removed from V and 0 bases from J, the gap between germline ends came to 9 bases. CDR3 length: 14 amino acids. Germline-derived CDR1 and CDR2 are MNHEY and SVGAGI. The CDR3 nucleotides are TGTGCCAGCAGTTTACAGGGAAACCAAGAGACCCAGTACTTC. This translates into CASSLQGNQETQYF.

V gene TRBV10-3 combines with J gene TRBJ2-5; D is unresolved. The germline gives CDR1 ENHRY, CDR2 SYGVKD. The CDR3 covers 12 residues. Trimming took 10 bases from V and 4 from J, leaving 13 bases between them. The CDR3 DNA reads as TGTGCCACCTCAAGGAGTTCAGAGACCCAGTACTTC. Translation: CATSRSSETQYF.

The V call is TRBV5-1, the J call TRBJ2-5; D is possibly TRBD1 or TRBD2 (5 bases each). V was clipped by 6 bases and J by 4 bases, with 19 bases between them. In germline, CDR1 is SGHRS, CDR2 YFSETQ. The CDR3 extends over 15 amino acids. CDR3 sequence: CASITGVAGAETQYF. CDR3 bases: TGCGCCAGCATCACTGGGGTGGCCGGGGCAGAGACCCAGTACTTC.

The V call is TRBV30, the J call TRBJ1-5, with D possibly TRBD1 on 5 matching bases. V was shortened by 5 bases and J by 11 bases, with 16 bases between the two germline ends. Germline V lookup: CDR1 GTSNPN, CDR2 SVGIG (reference sequence). This CDR3 has 12 amino acids. CDR3 nucleotide sequence: TGTGCCTGGGACAGTGGATATGGGGCCCAGCATTTT. It encodes CAWDSGYGAQHF. Combining the CDR3 with reference TRBV30 and TRBJ1-5 gives the whole variable domain SQTIHQWPATLVQPVGSPLSLECTVEGTSNPNLYWYRQAAGRGLQLLFYSVGIGQISSEVPQNLSASRPQDRQFILSSKKLLLSDSGFYLCAWDSGYGAQHFGDGTRLSIL.

V usage is TRBV4-3 and J usage is TRBJ2-1, with D uncertain. Germline V lookup: CDR1 LGHNA, CDR2 YSLEER. The V gene lost 6 bases and the J gene lost 1 base, with 7 bases spanning the gap. The CDR3 is 13 residues long. The CDR3 nucleotides read TGCGCCAGCAGTCTAGAATCCTACAATGAGCAGTTCTTC. Protein: CASSLESYNEQFF.

The chain couples TRBV5-4 to TRBJ1-1; the D is unclear. The CDR3 totals 13 residues. The germline CDR1 and CDR2 sequences are SGHNT and YYREEE (reference sequence). Trimming took 3 bases from V and 0 from J, leaving 6 bases between them. The CDR3 DNA reads TGTGCCAGCAGCTCGGGGTTGAACACTGAAGCTTTCTTT. Its protein product is CASSSGLNTEAFF.

V and J are TRBV9 and TRBJ2-3; weak D call: TRBD2 (5 bases). Germline V gives CDR1 SGDLS, CDR2 YYNGEE. Trimming removed 3 bases at V and 6 bases at J, with 17 bases between. The CDR3 runs to 15 residues. Here the CDR3 DNA reads TGTGCCAGCAGCGATGAGGGTAGCCCGGGGGATACGCAGTATTTT. It translates to CASSDEGSPGDTQYF.

This clone was seen a single time. The V gene is TRBV7-9, the J gene TRBJ1-1; 7 nucleotides agree with TRBD1. The V gene's germline CDR1 is SEHNR and CDR2 FQNEAQ (reference sequence). The CDR3 has 15 amino acids. Trimming cost V 5 bases and J 0 bases; bases outside gene matches: 6. DNA of the CDR3: TGTGCCAGCAGCAAACCGACAGGGTTGAACACTGAAGCTTTCTTT. Translated: CASSKPTGLNTEAFF.

This chain joins TRBV2 and TRBJ1-6, with unresolved D. This CDR3 contains 14 residues. V shed 3 bases and J shed 4 bases, with 7 bases lying between them. Germline CDR1 and CDR2: SNHLY and FYNNEI. Here the CDR3 DNA reads TGTGCCAGCAGTGAGGGGTATTATAATTCACCCCTCCACTTT. As protein: CASSEGYYNSPLHF. The whole variable domain, remainder taken from reference TRBV2 and TRBJ1-6, is EPEVTQTPSHQVTQMGQEVILRCVPISNHLYFYWYRQILGQKVEFLVSFYNNEISEKSEIFDDQFSVERPDGSNFTLKIRSTKLEDSAMYFCASSEGYYNSPLHFGNGTRLTVT.

The V and J genes are TRBV10-3 and TRBJ2-2; weak D call: TRBD1 (5 bases). The CDR3 consists of 15 residues. Trimming cost V 2 bases and J 8 bases, with 15 bases left between them. Germline loops: CDR1 ENHRY, CDR2 SYGVKD. This chain's CDR3 is CAISETLQGGGELFF. Here the CDR3 DNA reads TGTGCCATCAGTGAGACTTTGCAGGGTGGAGGGGAGCTGTTTTTT.

The gene calls are TRBV6-5 and TRBJ1-1, with a possible D match to TRBD1 (5 bases). The CDR3 extends over 13 amino acids. The V gene's germline CDR1 is MNHEY and CDR2 SVGAGI. The V gene lost 2 bases and the J gene lost 8 bases, with 12 bases spanning the gap. Here the CDR3 DNA reads TGTGCCAGCAGTTACCCTGGGACTTCCGAAGCTTTCTTT. As protein: CASSYPGTSEAFF.

The rearrangement links TRBV7-2 to TRBJ2-1, with no clear D. V was shortened by 1 base and J by 5 bases, with 9 bases between the two germline ends. Germline-derived CDR1 and CDR2 are SGHTA and FQGNSA. This CDR3 has 14 amino acids. The CDR3 loop reads CASSLGTIDNEQFF. The DNA of the CDR3 is TGTGCCAGCAGCTTAGGGACGATAGACAATGAGCAGTTCTTC.

The V call is TRBV5-4, the J call TRBJ2-5, with D possibly called TRBD1 or TRBD2 (5 bases each). Trimming left V 1 base short and J 5 bases short, with 12 bases between. This CDR3 contains 14 residues. Germline lookup yields CDR1 SGHNT and CDR2 YYREEE (reference sequence). CDR3 residues: CASSLPGRMETQYF. The CDR3, as DNA: TGTGCCAGCAGCTTGCCGGGGCGTATGGAGACCCAGTACTTC.

The chain has TRBV10-3 and TRBJ2-7; the match to TRBD1 covers 9 bases. CDR1 ENHRY and CDR2 SYGVKD come from the germline V gene. After removal of 11 bases from V and 4 bases from J, the junction contained 6 bases not matched to a gene. This CDR3 contains 12 residues. The CDR3 spells CASRDREYEQYF. The CDR3 DNA follows: TGTGCCTCCCGGGACAGGGAATACGAGCAGTACTTC.

This chain joins TRBV19 and TRBJ1-2, with 7 bases lining up with TRBD1. CDR3 length equals 15 residues. With 3 bases clipped from V and 3 bases from J, the junction kept 7 bases outside the gene matches. Germline V gives CDR1 LNHDA, CDR2 SQIVND (reference sequence). The CDR3 nucleotides are TGTGCCAGTAGTATGGGGGACAGCCCATACTATGGCTACACCTTC. It yields the protein CASSMGDSPYYGYTF.

CDR3 sequence (DNA): TGTGCCAGCTCTCCCGACCAGAGCTCCTACAATGAGCAGTTCTTC. It specifies CASSPDQSSYNEQFF. This rearrangement joins TRBV18 to TRBJ2-1; D unresolved. The CDR3 is 15 amino acids. V shed 6 bases and J shed 0 bases, with 12 bases lying between them. Germline-derived CDR1 and CDR2 are KGHSH and LQKENI.

The chain has TRBV12-3 or TRBV12-4 and TRBJ2-4, with no clear D. V lost 3 bases to trimming and J lost 14 bases, with 11 bases between them. The CDR3 has 11 residues. The CDR3 region is CASSFGPLKYF. As DNA, the CDR3 is TGTGCCAGCAGTTTCGGTCCCCTTAAGTACTTC.

This clone has a single count. This sequence joins TRBV4-3 and TRBJ1-5; D unclear. CDR3 length equals 17 residues. Germline-derived CDR1 and CDR2 are LGHNA and YSLEER. Trimming pared 1 base from V and 5 bases from J, leaving 18 bases between. CDR3 protein: CASSQGLEKGPYQPQHF. The CDR3 coding sequence is TGCGCCAGCAGCCAAGGATTGGAAAAAGGACCCTATCAGCCCCAGCATTTT.

A word on this clone: Within the sample, other DNA sequences also encode this same CDR3. This chain uses TRBV29-1 with TRBJ1-5, with 8 bases identical to TRBD1. This CDR3 has 14 residues. Looked up from germline, CDR1 is SQVTM and CDR2 is ANQGSEA. The junction had 7 bases not matched to a gene; V was cut back by 7 bases and J by 2 bases. The CDR3 DNA follows: TGCAGCGCTAAAACAGGGGGTGGCAATCAGCCCCAGCATTTT. Protein product: CSAKTGGGNQPQHF.

The genes are TRBV27 and TRBJ2-1; perhaps TRBD1 as D (5 bases). Per the germline V gene, CDR1 is MNHEY and CDR2 is SMNVEV (reference sequence). The V end lost 5 bases, the J end lost 8 bases, and 13 bases lay between the germline ends. The CDR3 spans 13 residues. As DNA, the CDR3 is TGTGCCAGCAGTACACAGACAGATCATGAGCAGTTCTTC. Protein sequence: CASSTQTDHEQFF.

This rearrangement joins TRBV7-3 to TRBJ2-3; TRBD2 agrees at 9 bases. The V and J ends lost 2 bases and 2 bases, in that order; junction bases with no gene match: 2. CDR1 is SGHTA, CDR2 FQGTGA, per germline. CDR3 size: 15 residues. This CDR3 is CASSLLAGPTDTQYF. In nucleotides, the CDR3 is TGTGCCAGCAGCTTACTAGCGGGGCCCACAGATACGCAGTATTTT.

This chain joins TRBV6-2 or TRBV6-3 and TRBJ2-3; D is undetermined. The CDR3 runs to 16 residues. From germline, CDR1 is MNHEY and CDR2 SVGEGT. Trimming removed 2 bases at V and 1 base at J, with 13 bases between. The CDR3 region is CASSYPARGGTDTQYF. The CDR3 nucleotides read TGTGCCAGCAGTTACCCAGCACGTGGGGGCACAGATACGCAGTATTTT.

This clone showed up just once. The rearrangement links TRBV4-3 to TRBJ1-4, with unresolved D. The CDR3 loop spans 15 amino acids. The germline CDR1 and CDR2 sequences are LGHNA and YSLEER. Between the trimmed V and J ends, which lost 0 bases and 8 bases, there was a span of 13 bases. The CDR3, as DNA: TGCGCCAGCAGCCAAGAGAGTTCACAGCGGGAAAAACTGTTTTTT. Amino acids: CASSQESSQREKLFF.

The V and J genes are TRBV6-5 and TRBJ2-7; tentatively, D is TRBD2 (6 bases). V was shortened by 0 bases and J by 3 bases, with 12 bases between the two germline ends. Germline-derived CDR1 and CDR2 are MNHEY and SVGAGI. CDR3 length equals 15 residues. The CDR3 coding sequence is TGTGCCAGCAGTTACTCGGATGGGGGGAACTACGAGCAGTACTTC. It specifies CASSYSDGGNYEQYF.

The genes are TRBV2 and TRBJ1-4; D unresolved. The CDR3 runs to 16 residues. V lost 1 base, J lost 5 bases, and 14 bases lay in between. CDR1 and CDR2 (germline): SNHLY, FYNNEI. The DNA of the CDR3 is TGTGCCAGCAGTGAAGGAACTTTACGCGGGAATGAAAAACTGTTTTTT. Its protein product is CASSEGTLRGNEKLFF.

The V call is TRBV2, the J call TRBJ2-1; a weak D match, TRBD2 (6 bases). The CDR3 sequence is 12 residues long. Germline V lookup: CDR1 SNHLY, CDR2 FYNNEI. Trimming took off 7 bases at V and 15 bases at J, with 19 bases between the two ends. Here the CDR3 reads CASISEGSRGFF. CDR3 DNA sequence: TGTGCCAGCATCTCGGAGGGGTCCCGGGGGTTCTTC.

The V and J genes are TRBV7-2 and TRBJ2-1; TRBD1 might be the D (6 bases). Germline CDR1 and CDR2: SGHTA and FQGNSA. The CDR3 is 16 amino acids. V was shortened by 1 base and J by 3 bases, with 13 bases between the two germline ends. The CDR3 loop is CASSLGETGFYNEQFF. The CDR3 coding sequence is TGTGCCAGCAGCTTAGGAGAGACAGGCTTCTACAATGAGCAGTTCTTC.

This chain links TRBV21-1 with TRBJ1-6. TRBV21-1 is tagged as a pseudogene. The CDR3 sequence is 15 residues long. CDR3 sequence (DNA): TGTGCCAGCCCCAAGGGGGGCAGGGGAAATTCACCCCTCCACTTT. Translation gives CASPKGGRGNSPLHF.